The entry below describes one T cell receptor beta chain. The antigen remains unidentified. A much larger clonotype is one base distant, so this may be a read error. The sample comes from a study of T cells in Graves' hyperthyroidism and ophthalmopathy. Findings and limits, study-wide: Median prediction lead before ophthalmopathy onset was around 6.9 months with the model. Most thyroid clonotypes expanded above 0.001 were also detected in blood.

CDR1 is SGHAT and CDR2 is FQNNGV in the germline V gene. There are 17 residues in the CDR3. The study included ophthalmopathy patients with Clinical Activity Score at least 3, NOSPECS grade at least 4 and duration under 3 months. TCR beta CDR3 regions were amplified from RNA transcripts. Primed by the HTBI set, a first-round RT-PCR was run on the TCR CDR3. TCRdb fed the multiplex PCR reads into MiXCR, producing one record per CDR3 protein. The sample yields some 490,000 distinct CDR3 sequences, 15% to 20% seen once. The specimen sequenced was blood. The receptor's source is a woman aged 30 to 39 with Graves' ophthalmopathy. The rearrangement uses TRBV11-2 and TRBJ2-1, with D possibly being TRBD1 or TRBD2 (5 bases each). CDR3 sequence reads: CASSLAGGRGSYNEQLF. The CDR3 region has the DNA TGTGCCAGCAGCTTAGCTGGAGGCCGGGGCTCCTACAATGAGCAGCTCTTC.